A single sample is the source of the 29 T cell receptor beta chains below, sequenced in a study of blood T cell repertoires in COVID-19. The protocol was immunoSEQ multiplex PCR, while the TCRdb copy is restricted to in-frame clones and leaves out a portion. The table records some 170,000 clones, approximately 78% of them present only once. Sequencing was performed on peripheral blood. Every receptor here comes from a human donor in a cohort sampled during active COVID-19.

The chain couples TRBV27 to TRBJ1-1; unclear D gene. V lost 3 bases and J lost 2, with 7 bases in between. This CDR3 region has 13 residues. The germline gives CDR1 MNHEY, CDR2 SMNVEV (reference sequence). CDR3 loop: CASSFTGNTEAFF. The DNA of the CDR3 is TGTGCCAGCAGTTTTACGGGAAACACTGAAGCTTTCTTT.

This sequence joins TRBV9 and TRBJ2-7; a possible D gene is TRBD2 (5 bases). From germline, CDR1 is SGDLS and CDR2 YYNGEE. The CDR3 has 13 amino acids. V was trimmed by 2 bases and J by 5 bases, leaving 11 bases between them. CDR3 sequence reads: CASSVGWRNEQYF. Written as DNA, the CDR3 is TGTGCCAGCAGCGTTGGGTGGAGGAACGAGCAGTACTTC.

V usage is TRBV7-3 and J usage is TRBJ2-1; maybe TRBD2 (5 bases). There are 15 residues in the CDR3. Germline-derived CDR1 and CDR2 are SGHTA and FQGTGA. Deletions cut 2 bases from V and 4 bases from J, with 12 bases between. For the CDR3, the DNA is TGTGCCAGCAGCTTAGAGGGAGCGGTTTACAATGAGCAGTTCTTC. Translated: CASSLEGAVYNEQFF.

The V call is TRBV6-5, the J call TRBJ1-2; 9 positions match TRBD1. Germline V gene data show CDR1 as MNHEY and CDR2 as SVGAGI. V was pared by 6 bases and J by 7 bases, with 12 bases of the junction left unmatched. The CDR3 is 15 amino acids. CDR3 sequence: CASRKGGTGLSGYTF. CDR3 DNA: TGTGCCAGCAGGAAAGGGGGGACAGGGCTTTCTGGCTACACCTTC.

The chain combines TRBV19 with TRBJ2-1; 7 positions agree with TRBD2. Germline assignment: CDR1 LNHDA and CDR2 SQIVND (reference sequence). The CDR3 runs to 14 residues. After removal of 6 bases from V and 6 bases from J, the junction contained 8 bases not matched to a gene. The CDR3 bases are TGTGCCAGTAGGCCCCGCGGGAGCTTCAATGAGCAGTTCTTC. The encoded protein is CASRPRGSFNEQFF. The full variable domain, completed using reference TRBV19 and TRBJ2-1, is DGGITQSPKYLFRKEGQNVTLSCEQNLNHDAMYWYRQDPGQGLRLIYYSQIVNDFQKGDIAEGYSVSREKKESFPLTVTSAQKNPTAFYLCASRPRGSFNEQFFGPGTRLTVL.

This clone was picked up many times. The chain joins TRBV6-5 to TRBJ1-5; tentative D call: TRBD1 (5 bases). CDR3 length: 15 amino acids. Germline CDR1 reads MNHEY; CDR2 reads SVGAGI. V was cut by 5 bases and J by 7 bases, with 18 bases left in between. CDR3 sequence (DNA): TGTGCCAGCAGTAATCATCCGGCAGGGAGGCAGCCCCAGCATTTT. This translates into CASSNHPAGRQPQHF.

This rearrangement joins TRBV6-5 to TRBJ1-5, with D maybe TRBD1 (6 bases). This CDR3 has 14 amino acids. Deletions cut 8 bases from V and 4 bases from J, with 15 bases between. CDR1 MNHEY and CDR2 SVGAGI come from the germline V gene. DNA of the CDR3: TGTGCCAGCCAAAAGGGACAACCGAATCAGCCCCAGCATTTT. Protein: CASQKGQPNQPQHF.

The chain uses TRBV19 and TRBJ1-2, with 8 bases fitting TRBD1. The V segment lost 0 bases and the J segment 11 bases; nucleotides outside the gene matches: 5. This CDR3 contains 13 residues. From germline, CDR1 is LNHDA and CDR2 SQIVND (reference sequence). This CDR3 reads CASSIEGQGTYTF. The DNA for the CDR3 is TGTGCCAGTAGTATAGAAGGACAGGGAACTTACACCTTC.

This chain uses TRBV24-1 with TRBJ1-2; no reliable D call. There are 13 residues in the CDR3. V was cut by 9 bases and J by 5 bases, with 15 bases left in between. Germline CDR1 KGHDR, CDR2 SFDVKD. Here the CDR3 DNA reads TGTGCCACCGGACGGACGGACTCTTATGGCTACACCTTC. Protein: CATGRTDSYGYTF.

The chain recombines TRBV6-1 with TRBJ2-7, with D tentatively TRBD2 (7 bases). The CDR3 loop spans 15 amino acids. The germline V and J ends were trimmed by 2 bases and 2 bases, with 13 bases remaining between them. Germline V gene lookup returns CDR1 MNHNS and CDR2 SASEGT. The CDR3 DNA is TGTGCCAGCAGTGAAAGATCGGGGGGCCCCTACGAGCAGTACTTC. Translated: CASSERSGGPYEQYF.

The CDR3 loop is CATHSYNEQFF. CDR3 DNA sequence: TGTGCCACCCACTCCTACAATGAGCAGTTCTTC. This sequence joins TRBV27 and TRBJ2-1; D is unresolved. The germline V gene has CDR1 MNHEY and CDR2 SMNVEV (reference sequence). The CDR3 runs to 11 residues. The germline V and J ends were trimmed by 10 bases and 0 bases, with 4 bases remaining between them.

The chain recombines TRBV11-3 with TRBJ2-1; D is possibly TRBD2 (8 bases). V gave up 0 bases and J gave up 7 bases, with 25 bases separating them. The CDR3 contains 19 residues. In germline, CDR1 is SGHNT, CDR2 YENEEA. The CDR3 sequence is CASSLEGGLSGSRRNEQFF. In DNA, the CDR3 is TGTGCCAGCAGCTTAGAAGGGGGCCTGAGCGGGAGTCGTCGGAATGAGCAGTTCTTC.

The rearrangement links TRBV9 to TRBJ2-2, with 7 positions matching TRBD1. Germline V gene lookup returns CDR1 SGDLS and CDR2 YYNGEE. The ends lost 4 bases at V and 4 bases at J; junction bases unmatched: 4. This CDR3 has 14 residues. In DNA form, the CDR3 reads TGTGCCAGCAGCAGGGGGCGGGTCACCGGGGAGCTGTTTTTT. Its translation: CASSRGRVTGELFF.

The V call is TRBV10-1, the J call TRBJ2-7; TRBD1 is a possible D gene (7 bases). CDR1 is WNHNN and CDR2 is SYGVQD in the germline V gene (reference sequence). The CDR3 totals 13 residues. V lost 3 bases and J lost 6, with 12 bases in between. CDR3 nucleotides: TGCGCCAGCAGTGAATCAGGGGGGCTCGAGCAGTACTTC. Translated: CASSESGGLEQYF.

This clone was seen only a few times. This chain joins TRBV19 and TRBJ2-7, with D perhaps TRBD1 (6 bases). This CDR3 comprises 13 residues. Between the trimmed V and J ends, which lost 6 bases and 4 bases, there was a span of 13 bases. The germline V gene has CDR1 LNHDA and CDR2 SQIVND (reference sequence). This CDR3 reads CASSQGPWYEQYF. CDR3 bases: TGTGCCAGTAGCCAGGGGCCATGGTACGAGCAGTACTTC.

The rearrangement joins TRBV7-8 to TRBJ1-5, with 10 bases fitting TRBD1. From germline, CDR1 is SGHVS and CDR2 FQNEAQ. The trim removed 5 bases at V and 0 bases at J, leaving 7 bases unmatched. The CDR3 covers 17 residues. The CDR3 DNA sequence: TGTGCCAGCAGCAATCGACAGGGGGCAAATAGCAATCAGCCCCAGCATTTT. It translates to CASSNRQGANSNQPQHF.

This chain joins TRBV2 and TRBJ2-7, with TRBD2 matching 13 bases. With 6 bases clipped from V and 3 bases from J, the junction kept 2 bases outside the gene matches. Germline-derived CDR1 and CDR2 are SNHLY and FYNNEI. The CDR3 runs 14 residues. The CDR3 DNA reads TGTGCCAGCAGGAGGACTAGCGGGAGCTACGAGCAGTACTTC. Translation: CASRRTSGSYEQYF.

V gene TRBV6-5 combines with J gene TRBJ2-7; TRBD1 matches 8 bases. V lost 5 bases, J lost 5 bases, and 2 bases stayed unmatched. Germline V CDR1 and CDR2: MNHEY, SVGAGI. There are 12 residues in the CDR3. As DNA, the CDR3 is TGTGCCAGCAGTCAACAGGGGGACGAGCAGTACTTC. Protein product: CASSQQGDEQYF.

The chain couples TRBV6-2 or TRBV6-3 to TRBJ2-3, with a tentative D call TRBD1 (6 bases). Trimming left V 4 bases short and J 2 bases short, with 25 bases between. Germline V gene lookup returns CDR1 MNHEY and CDR2 SVGEGT. This CDR3 is 19 amino acids long. CDR3 amino acids: CASSSDTKDSPKHTDTQYF. The CDR3 DNA reads as TGTGCCAGCAGTTCTGATACCAAGGACAGTCCAAAACACACAGATACGCAGTATTTT.

The chain joins TRBV9 to TRBJ2-7, with D possibly matching TRBD1 (6 bases). The CDR3 is 14 amino acids. The V end was cut by 3 bases, the J end by 3 bases, with 13 bases between. Germline loops: CDR1 SGDLS, CDR2 YYNGEE. For the CDR3, the DNA is TGTGCCAGCAGCGCCCAGGGGCAGAACTACGAGCAGTACTTC. It encodes CASSAQGQNYEQYF.

The V and J genes are TRBV7-9 and TRBJ1-1; possible D gene TRBD1, 6 bases. V shed 5 bases and J shed 1 base, with 14 bases lying between them. Germline CDR1 is SEHNR and CDR2 is FQNEAQ (reference sequence). The CDR3 is 15 amino acids. In nucleotides, the CDR3 is TGTGCCAGCAGCCCCCCCGGGACAACGAACACTGAAGCTTTCTTT. It specifies CASSPPGTTNTEAFF.

The rearrangement uses TRBV27 and TRBJ2-7, with 8 bases matching TRBD2. Germline V gives CDR1 MNHEY, CDR2 SMNVEV (reference sequence). The CDR3 spans 16 residues. Germline trimming cut 5 bases from V and 3 bases from J; bases unmatched to any gene: 12. Here the CDR3 reads CASSPDPGLGVYEQYF. DNA for the CDR3: TGTGCCAGCAGTCCCGATCCGGGACTAGGAGTCTACGAGCAGTACTTC.

This chain joins TRBV19 and TRBJ1-2; 8 bases line up with TRBD1. Germline lookup yields CDR1 LNHDA and CDR2 SQIVND (reference sequence). The trim removed 6 bases at V and 3 bases at J, leaving 6 bases unmatched. CDR3 size: 14 residues. The CDR3 spells CASSPDRAYYGYTF. For the CDR3, the DNA is TGTGCCAGTAGCCCGGACAGGGCTTACTATGGCTACACCTTC.

This clone has only a few counts. The chain combines TRBV6-4 with TRBJ1-2; 7 bases line up with TRBD1. Germline V lookup: CDR1 MRHNA, CDR2 SNTAGT. The CDR3 runs to 15 residues. The V gene end was trimmed by 6 bases and the J gene end by 4 bases; junction bases not matched to a gene: 11. The CDR3 loop reads CASRKGTASAYGYTF. The CDR3 DNA follows: TGTGCCAGCAGAAAGGGGACAGCGAGCGCCTATGGCTACACCTTC.

V is TRBV6-5 and J is TRBJ2-7; TRBD1 aligns across 8 bases. Losses at the gene ends were 6 bases for V and 4 bases for J; bases not matched to a gene: 5. CDR3 size: 13 residues. Germline V gene data show CDR1 as MNHEY and CDR2 as SVGAGI. The CDR3 region is CASSHGQGYEQYF. CDR3 bases: TGTGCCAGCAGCCACGGACAGGGTTACGAGCAGTACTTC.

The rearrangement links TRBV19 to TRBJ1-1; 11 nucleotides align to TRBD1. The CDR3 sequence is 13 residues long. V lost 6 bases, J lost 5 bases, and 2 bases stayed unmatched. Germline V gene data show CDR1 as LNHDA and CDR2 as SQIVND (reference sequence). CDR3 nucleotide sequence: TGTGCCAGTAGGGACAGGGGGCGGACTGAAGCTTTCTTT. Translated, it gives CASRDRGRTEAFF.

This clone occurred a few times. The V and J genes are TRBV28 and TRBJ2-7; 9 nucleotides line up with TRBD1. The CDR3 is 15 residues long. The V and J ends lost 5 bases and 3 bases, in that order; junction bases with no gene match: 8. CDR1 is MDHEN, CDR2 SYDVKM, per germline. CDR3 amino acids: CASSVPGQGLYEQYF. In nucleotides, the CDR3 is TGTGCCAGCAGTGTCCCGGGACAGGGTCTCTACGAGCAGTACTTC. The complete variable domain, with remaining parts taken from reference TRBV28 and TRBJ2-7, reads DVKVTQSSRYLVKRTGEKVFLECVQDMDHENMFWYRQDPGLGLRLIYFSYDVKMKEKGDIPEGYSVSREKKERFSLILESASTNQTSMYLCASSVPGQGLYEQYFGPGTRLTVT.

This chain links TRBV3-1 (or the pseudogene TRBV3-2) with TRBJ1-2, with D hard to call. Trimming took 0 bases from V and 6 from J, leaving 14 bases between them. The CDR3 runs to 15 residues. Per the germline V gene, CDR1 is LGHDT and CDR2 is YNNKEL (reference sequence). The DNA of the CDR3 is TGTGCCAGCAGCCAAGATCCCGCAGGTTACAATGGCTACACCTTC. This encodes CASSQDPAGYNGYTF.

CDR3 protein: CASSVGGSGTDTQYF. CDR3 nucleotides: TGTGCCAGCAGCGTAGGGGGATCCGGCACAGATACGCAGTATTTT. This sequence joins TRBV5-8 and TRBJ2-3; D is perhaps TRBD1 (6 bases). Germline V gene lookup returns CDR1 SGHTS and CDR2 YDEGEE. V was clipped by 4 bases and J by 1 base, with 13 bases between them. This CDR3 is 15 amino acids long.